This T cell receptor (beta chain) was captured by sequencing in a study of cytomegalovirus exposure and HLA in healthy donors. This clone showed up just a few times. Its antigen remains unidentified. Trimming pared 5 bases from V and 8 bases from J, leaving 11 bases between. The germline V gene has CDR1 SGHTA and CDR2 FQGNSA. The CDR3 totals 12 residues. 13 Jbeta primers and 60 Vbeta primers were used for the PCR. Sequenced by immunoSEQ multiplex PCR; TCRdb stores in-frame clones only, minus some. Seen here are about 140,000 clones, approximately 8.9% observed once, and the top ten hold 5.5% to 8%. Study-level results: A later examination showed that TCR association rates differed by HLA locus, with DRB1 most and HLA-C fewest. Using a false discovery rate of 0.05, a later analysis showed that 16,951 TCR beta sequences were associated with HLA alleles.

Regarding donors, all were healthy bone marrow donors. The sequenced material came from PBMCs. The chain employs TRBV7-2 and TRBJ2-3; D ambiguous. This receptor was identified in a woman aged 40 to 55 in good health and CMV-seropositive. CDR3 bases: TGTGCCAGCAGCACGACTCCTGCTACGCAGTATTTT. Amino acids: CASSTTPATQYF.